A single sample is the source of the 16 T cell receptor beta chains below, sequenced in a study of T cells in women clearing cervical HPV infection. Method: immunoSEQ multiplex PCR; TCRdb's copy keeps in-frame clones and lacks some. Its table lists about 25,000 clones. Sequenced input: blood buffy coat. These TCRs come from a woman between 18 and 70 years old with a cervical HPV16 infection that either progressed to CIN3+ or cleared (not recorded which).

A remark on this clone: The read terminates 3 residues ahead of where the CDR3 ends, so the germline J gene completes it. The V gene is TRBV7-9, the J gene TRBJ1-2; perhaps TRBD1 as D (5 bases). The germline CDR1 and CDR2 sequences are SEHNR and FQNEAQ (reference sequence). Trimming pared 7 bases from V and 2 bases from J, leaving 17 bases between. CDR3 length: 15 amino acids. The CDR3 protein is CASTARGGANYGYTF. The sequenced CDR3 bases are TGTGCCAGCACCGCGCGGGGGGGTGCCAACTATGGC.

Concerning this clone itself: The DNA ends 3 residues before the CDR3 does, and the rest of the CDR3 is filled in from the germline J gene. V usage is TRBV12-3 or TRBV12-4 and J usage is TRBJ2-7; 7 bases agree with TRBD1. The CDR3 extends over 14 amino acids. V lost 7 bases, J lost 3 bases, and 9 bases stayed unmatched. The CDR3 is CASTMGQLHYEQYF. The CDR3 DNA, read in part, is TGTGCCAGCACCATGGGACAGCTTCACTACGAG.

Remarks on this clone: With the read ending 3 residues before the CDR3 end, the germline J gene is used to fill in that end. This sample also contains other DNA sequences that code for the same CDR3. This rearrangement joins TRBV7-2 to TRBJ2-5, with D possibly being TRBD2 (6 bases). CDR1 and CDR2 from the germline V gene are SGHTA and FQGNSA. The CDR3 length is 14 residues. Between the trimmed V and J ends, which lost 5 bases and 1 base, there was a span of 11 bases. Incomplete CDR3 DNA: TGTGCCAGCAGCCCAAGGAGGGGCCAAGAGACC. Amino acid sequence: CASSPRRGQET. The whole CDR3 sequence is CASSPRRGQETQYF.

In regard to this clone: An end of the junction differs from the germline gene, which may be a read error. The read terminates 3 residues before the CDR3 end, so the remaining end is supplied by the germline J gene. The chain employs TRBV4-2 and TRBJ2-3; 8 bases fit TRBD2. Per the germline V gene, CDR1 is LGHNA and CDR2 is YNFKEQ. The CDR3 spans 16 residues. This CDR3 is CASSQGTRRLTDTQYF. The covered CDR3 bases are TGCGCCAGCAGCCAAGGGACTAGGAGACTCACAGATACG.

Note on this clone: The read ends 3 residues early relative to the CDR3; the germline J gene fills the gap. V gene TRBV14 combines with J gene TRBJ1-6; 7 positions agree with TRBD1. Trimming removed 3 bases from V and 8 bases from J; junction bases left unmatched: 7. The germline gives CDR1 SGHDN, CDR2 FVKESK. The CDR3 consists of 15 residues. CDR3 region: CASSHTGAPHSPLHF. The DNA read from the CDR3 is TGTGCCAGCAGCCACACAGGGGCCCCCCATTCACCC.

Note on this clone: The CDR3 end falls 3 residues outside the read, so it is completed with the germline J gene. The chain is built from TRBV7-3 and TRBJ2-1, with 7 bases identical to TRBD2. CDR1 is SGHTA and CDR2 is FQGTGA in the germline V gene. V gave up 1 base and J gave up 1 base; unmatched junction bases: 1. The CDR3 extends over 15 amino acids. CDR3: CASSLSGGSYNEQFF. The part of the CDR3 DNA that was read is TGTGCCAGCAGCTTAAGCGGGGGTTCCTACAATGAG.

A word on this clone: The read falls 3 residues short of the CDR3 end, and the missing part is taken from the germline J gene. The genes are TRBV5-4 and TRBJ2-1; 8 nucleotides match TRBD1. The ends lost 6 bases at V and 0 bases at J; junction bases unmatched: 5. The CDR3 is 15 amino acids. Germline loops: CDR1 SGHNT, CDR2 YYREEE (reference sequence). CDR3 residues: CASNQGAYSYNEQFF. The DNA read from the CDR3 is TGTGCCAGCAACCAGGGGGCTTACTCCTACAATGAG.

About this clone itself: The read ends 3 residues shy of where the CDR3 ends; the end is completed using the germline J gene. The chain combines TRBV7-9 with TRBJ1-2; D might be TRBD1 (5 bases). CDR3 length equals 14 residues. In germline, CDR1 is SEHNR, CDR2 FQNEAQ (reference sequence). The CDR3 loop is CASSLSGSVYDYTF. The CDR3 bases that were read are TGTGCCAGCAGCTTATCAGGGTCGGTTTACGAC.

In regard to this clone: The read finishes 3 residues shy of the CDR3 end, and the germline J gene is used to complete it. This chain uses TRBV2 with TRBJ2-3; D perhaps matches TRBD1 (6 bases). V lost 7 bases and J 0 bases, leaving 14 bases between the germline ends. The length of the CDR3 is 15 residues. The germline V gene has CDR1 SNHLY and CDR2 FYNNEI. The CDR3 region is CASILMTGSTDTQYF. Partial CDR3 DNA: TGTGCCAGCATTCTCATGACAGGTAGCACAGATACG.

As regards this clone: The CDR3 goes on 3 residues after the read ends, and that part is filled in from the germline J gene. The chain joins TRBV5-1 to TRBJ2-5; 10 bases fit TRBD2. With 0 bases clipped from V and 5 bases from J, the junction kept 1 base outside the gene matches. This CDR3 is built from 14 residues. Germline values: CDR1 SGHRS, CDR2 YFSETQ. This CDR3 reads CASSLELAGETQYF. Partial CDR3 DNA: TGCGCCAGCAGCTTGGAACTAGCGGGGGAGACC.

Notes on this clone: The CDR3 goes on 3 residues after the read ends, and that part is filled in from the germline J gene. V usage is TRBV30 and J usage is TRBJ2-5; tentative D call: TRBD1 (7 bases). V lost 5 bases, J lost 5 bases, and 18 bases lay in between. This CDR3 spans 14 amino acids. Germline CDR1 and CDR2: GTSNPN and SVGIG (reference sequence). This CDR3 is CAWGGPRQGETQYF. Partial CDR3 DNA: TGTGCCTGGGGGGGGCCTCGACAGGGCGAGACC.

Turning to this clone: The observed sequence ends 3 residues before the CDR3 terminus, with the missing tail filled in from the germline J gene. The rearrangement uses TRBV20-1 and TRBJ2-5; D perhaps matches TRBD2 (6 bases). This CDR3 comprises 15 residues. V was cut by 0 bases and J by 4 bases, with 15 bases left in between. In germline, CDR1 is DFQATT, CDR2 SNEGSKA (reference sequence). This CDR3 is CSARDLVRGGETQYF. CDR3 bases read: TGCAGTGCTAGAGATCTGGTGCGGGGAGGAGAGACC.

Details on this clone: The read ends 3 residues early relative to the CDR3; the germline J gene fills the gap. This rearrangement joins TRBV10-2 to TRBJ2-7, with TRBD2 matching 15 bases. Losses at the gene ends were 7 bases for V and 2 bases for J; bases not matched to a gene: 9. This CDR3 has 17 residues. CDR1 is WSHSY and CDR2 is SAAADI in the germline V gene. The CDR3: CASIIGTSGRRAYEQYF. CDR3 bases read: TGCGCCAGCATAATCGGGACTAGCGGGAGGCGCGCCTACGAG.

Points on this clone: The sequenced fragment ends 3 residues before the CDR3 boundary, so the rest is inferred from the germline J gene. The chain employs TRBV20-1 and TRBJ2-5, with TRBD1 as a possible D gene (7 bases). CDR1 and CDR2 from the germline V gene are DFQATT and SNEGSKA (reference sequence). The CDR3 contains 13 residues. Trimming stripped 6 bases from V and 4 bases from J, with 15 bases between. This CDR3 reads CSAPNRGGETQYF. CDR3 DNA, as far as it was read: TGCAGTGCACCTAACAGGGGAGGAGAGACC.

This clone is called medium-sized based on its frequency. The CDR3 goes on 3 residues after the read ends, and that part is filled in from the germline J gene. J is TRBJ2-5 and V is TRBV29-1; 8 bases align to TRBD2. The CDR3 runs to 13 residues. V trimming: 4 bases; J trimming: 3 bases; junction bases outside the gene matches: 4. Germline CDR1 SQVTM, CDR2 ANQGSEA. The DNA read from the CDR3 is TGCAGCGTTGTCGTACTAGCGGAAGAGACC. This translates into CSVVVLAEET. The full CDR3 reads CSVVVLAEETQYF.

Concerning this clone: The read ends 3 residues shy of where the CDR3 ends; the end is completed using the germline J gene. This chain uses TRBV12-3 or TRBV12-4 with TRBJ2-1; 7 bases match TRBD2. The CDR3 totals 15 residues. J lost 1 base, V lost 6 bases, and 6 bases had no gene match. CDR3 DNA, as far as it was read: TGTGCCAGCAGGTCGGGACTACGGTCCTACAATGAG. This encodes CASRSGLRSYNE. The whole CDR3 protein reads CASRSGLRSYNEQFF.